This TCR beta chain derives from a study of CD8+CD57+ T cells in acquired aplastic anemia (dated by TCRdb to 2017 to 2018). Study-level background: A mean of about 3.2 ug of DNA, ranging from roughly 0.19 to 27.4 ug, was extracted from sorted CD4+ and CD8+ cells.

CDR1 and CDR2 are drawn from the germline V gene (reference sequence): DFQATT, SNEGSKA. V is cut by 7 bases and J by 5 bases, and the space between the germline ends is 20 bases. The CDR3 holds 14 amino acids from the cysteine to the phenylalanine. This entry keeps only the CDR3 DNA: 42 bases, framed from base 1. Profiling of TCR beta VDJ combinations and CDR3 sequences used genomic DNA as the template. TCR repertoire sequencing was run on an Illumina HiSeq 2000. The study's processing was this. Repertoires were assessed using TRBV/TRBJ rearrangement plots, CDR3 size and DJ length profiles, and Simpson's diversity index. The most abundant DNA sequence in the deep sequencing data was defined as the immunodominant clone. CDR3 amino acid sequences were screened for sharing across subjects and compared with published repertoires and the VDJdb database. The raw public data were reprocessed by TCRdb itself: fastp quality trimming at Q25, MiXCR clonotype calling, in-frame beta chains only. Each CDR3 protein appears once, grouped with its most common genes and DNA. TCRdb's processing, not the study's, gives the V and J calls here. The sample data list approximately 270,000 distinct CDR3 sequences, and around 60% of these were observed just once. Clones ranked in the top ten supply less than 9.5% of the sample.

As concerns this clonotype: Its antigen is still unknown. This may arise from a read error, as a much more abundant clone is one base away.

In the study, sorted CD4+ and CD8+ blood T cells from patients with severe aplastic anemia and from healthy subjects underwent deep sequencing of TCR repertoires. Ficoll-Paque density gradient centrifugation was used to isolate peripheral blood mononuclear cells. Before DNA was extracted, CD4+ and CD8+ T cells were sorted using either FACS or magnetic beads. Overall study results and their limits: Patients and healthy controls showed no significant difference in CD8+ Simpson's diversity (P=0.060). Roughly 30 CD8+ CDR3 sequences were shared between patients and controls but appeared highly expressed in patients and within their immunodominant clones.

Here the chain combines TRBV20-1 and TRBJ2-5; the D segment is perhaps TRBD1 or TRBD2, each sharing 6 matched bases. The TCR sequence derives from a human donor with severe aplastic anemia or a healthy control (not recorded which). Source material: sorted CD4+, CD8+, or CD8+CD57+ T cells (not recorded which) from PBMCs. The nucleotides read TGCAGTGACCAACCGGTTACAGGGAGGGAGACCCAGTACTTC. This codes for CSDQPVTGRETQYF.